This T cell receptor beta chain was identified during a study of vaccination and CD4 T cells after COVID-19. Study as a whole: Following dose two, a median approximately 65 days (range 14 to 241) passed before post-vaccine samples were taken. Researchers treated cells with overlapping spike peptides taken from SARS-CoV-2, HCoV-NL63, HCoV-OC43 and HCoV-229E.

As to this clonotype: The target antigen is unknown.

An Oncomine TCR Beta short-read assay was used to sequence the DNA from cultured CD4+ T cells. MiXCR, run by TCRdb on the PCR reads, gives a single entry per CDR3 protein. The sample lists roughly 20,000 distinct CDR3 sequences, about 42% seen once, with 6.3% in the top ten. The treatment: approximately 10-day PBMC culture with coronavirus spike peptide pools or control peptides (ViraFEST assay). US Alpha, Beta and Delta variants postdated the positive PCR dates, which ran from March to December 2020. Peptide pools at about 9.5 ug/ml, together with roughly 10 IU/ml IL-2, were added to cultures of roughly 2 million PBMCs per well. The TCR sequence derives from a human donor who had recovered from COVID-19. Sequenced here: CD4+ T cells from blood, cultured in vitro, sampled before SARS-CoV-2 vaccination.

This CDR3 is CASDPRAPQETQYF. CDR3 DNA sequence: TGTGCTTCTGATCCCCGGGCCCCACAAGAGACCCAGTACTTC. The J gene is TRBJ2-5, the V gene TRBV19; D uncertain. The CDR3 has 14 residues. Germline assignment: CDR1 LNHDA and CDR2 SQIVND (reference sequence).